The 30 T cell receptor beta chains below were found in one sample sequenced in a study of cytomegalovirus exposure and HLA in healthy donors. The PCR employed 60 Vbeta primers together with 13 Jbeta primers. Clones were read by immunoSEQ multiplex PCR, and TCRdb kept only the in-frame ones, dropping some. The table lists more than 100,000 clones, 60% to 85% of them singletons, with 2.7% in the top ten. Sequencing used PBMCs. The receptors derive from a woman aged 40 to 55 in good health and CMV-seropositive.

This clone was found a few times. The chain employs TRBV4-3 and TRBJ2-1; TRBD1 might be the D (7 bases). V was shortened by 2 bases and J by 4 bases, with 18 bases between the two germline ends. The CDR3 contains 17 residues. Germline V gene lookup returns CDR1 LGHNA and CDR2 YSLEER. CDR3 bases: TGCGCCAGCAGCCAATCCCCCGCGGGACAGCAGTACAATGAGCAGTTCTTC. Translated, it gives CASSQSPAGQQYNEQFF.

This chain links TRBV14 with TRBJ1-2; D unclear. Trimming took 1 base from V and 2 from J, leaving 8 bases between them. Germline V lookup: CDR1 SGHDN, CDR2 FVKESK. This CDR3 region has 14 residues. The DNA for the CDR3 is TGTGCCAGCAGCCAAGTAGCCGGGAACTATGGCTACACCTTC. The encoded protein is CASSQVAGNYGYTF.

This clone was found a few times. V usage is TRBV29-1 and J usage is TRBJ2-1; tentatively, D is TRBD2 (5 bases). CDR1 is SQVTM and CDR2 is ANQGSEA in the germline V gene. This CDR3 has 13 amino acids. V lost 5 bases and J lost 3, with 11 bases in between. For the CDR3, the DNA is TGCAGCGTTCAGAAGACTAACTACAATGAGCAGTTCTTC. This sequence encodes CSVQKTNYNEQFF.

This chain uses TRBV30 with TRBJ2-6, with 9 bases identical to TRBD1. The V and J ends lost 5 bases and 12 bases, in that order; junction bases with no gene match: 11. CDR1 GTSNPN and CDR2 SVGIG come from the germline V gene (reference sequence). The length of the CDR3 is 14 residues. In DNA form, the CDR3 reads TGTGCCTGGGGAACATTACAGGGGGCAGGCGTCCTGACTTTC. It encodes CAWGTLQGAGVLTF.

The CDR3 loop is CASTRTQYF. Written as DNA, the CDR3 is TGTGCCAGCACGCGGACGCAGTATTTT. This chain links TRBV25-1 with TRBJ2-3; unclear D gene. The CDR3 sequence is 9 residues long. The V gene lost 7 bases and the J gene lost 9 bases, with 5 bases spanning the gap. CDR1 MGHDK and CDR2 SYGVNS come from the germline V gene.

This clone has a handful of counts. The V gene is TRBV6-1, the J gene TRBJ1-4; tentative D call: TRBD1 (6 bases). The CDR3 spans 14 residues. Germline CDR1 MNHNS, CDR2 SASEGT. V dropped 7 bases and J dropped 5 bases, with 14 bases sitting between them. CDR3 sequence (DNA): TGTGCCAGCACTCACAGGGATGGGAATGAAAAACTGTTTTTT. Translated, it gives CASTHRDGNEKLFF.

The rearrangement links TRBV15 to TRBJ2-7; 11 nucleotides line up with TRBD2. CDR1 and CDR2 (germline): LNHNV, YYDKDF (reference sequence). V was pared by 0 bases and J by 2 bases, with 6 bases of the junction left unmatched. This CDR3 region has 17 residues. In DNA form, the CDR3 reads TGTGCCACCAGCAGAGACCTGACTAGCGGGACCGCCTACGAGCAGTACTTC. Translating it yields CATSRDLTSGTAYEQYF.

The gene calls are TRBV5-1 and TRBJ1-1, with TRBD1 identical over 11 bases. V lost 4 bases to trimming and J lost 10 bases; unmatched junction nucleotides: 9. Germline CDR1 reads SGHRS; CDR2 reads YFSETQ. The CDR3 length is 14 residues. The CDR3 sequence: CASSTGQGARGAFF. DNA of the CDR3: TGCGCCAGCAGCACCGGACAGGGGGCGCGAGGAGCTTTCTTT.

This sequence joins TRBV27 and TRBJ2-7; the match to TRBD2 covers 10 bases. The CDR3 length is 14 residues. Trimming took 2 bases from V and 3 from J; bases not matched to a gene: 1. Germline assignment: CDR1 MNHEY and CDR2 SMNVEV (reference sequence). CDR3 amino acids: CASSLLAGVYEQYF. As DNA, the CDR3 is TGTGCCAGCAGTTTACTAGCGGGAGTCTACGAGCAGTACTTC.

The V call is TRBV6-5, the J call TRBJ2-5, with 9 positions matching TRBD2. There are 15 residues in the CDR3. J gave up 4 bases and V 4 bases, and 7 bases lay outside the gene matches. Germline values: CDR1 MNHEY, CDR2 SVGAGI. Here the CDR3 DNA reads TGTGCCAGCAGTTCCCTTAGCGGGAGTCGAGAGACCCAGTACTTC. Translation gives CASSSLSGSRETQYF.

The chain couples TRBV9 to TRBJ2-2, with D possibly matching TRBD2 (5 bases). V dropped 0 bases and J dropped 8 bases, with 11 bases sitting between them. This CDR3 has 14 amino acids. CDR1 is SGDLS and CDR2 is YYNGEE in the germline V gene. CDR3 DNA sequence: TGTGCCAGCAGCGTAGATCTCGGGGTAGGGGAGCTGTTTTTT. Its translation is CASSVDLGVGELFF.

This clone came up a few times. CDR3 protein: CASRSDRGGYEQYF. For the CDR3, the DNA is TGTGCCAGCAGGTCGGACAGGGGAGGCTACGAGCAGTACTTC. The V gene is TRBV7-9, the J gene TRBJ2-7, with 9 nucleotides matching TRBD1. The V gene end was trimmed by 6 bases and the J gene end by 3 bases; junction bases not matched to a gene: 6. CDR1 and CDR2 (germline): SEHNR, FQNEAQ (reference sequence). This CDR3 contains 14 residues.

The CDR3 sequence is CASSLARENTEAFF. CDR3 in DNA: TGTGCCAGCAGCTTAGCGAGGGAGAACACTGAAGCTTTCTTT. V usage is TRBV7-9 and J usage is TRBJ1-1; no definite D call. The CDR3 loop spans 14 amino acids. V was cut by 0 bases and J by 1 base, with 6 bases left in between. Germline V lookup: CDR1 SEHNR, CDR2 FQNEAQ (reference sequence).

The rearrangement joins TRBV4-1 to TRBJ2-1; 9 positions agree with TRBD2. Germline-derived CDR1 and CDR2 are MGHRA and YSYEKL. CDR3 length equals 17 residues. Trimming removed 4 bases from V and 2 bases from J; junction bases left unmatched: 9. CDR3 in amino acids: CASSLAGVPTPYNEQFF. The CDR3 nucleotides are TGCGCCAGCAGCCTAGCGGGAGTGCCTACTCCCTACAATGAGCAGTTCTTC.

The chain recombines TRBV18 with TRBJ1-5; TRBD1 aligns across 9 bases. Germline CDR1 KGHSH, CDR2 LQKENI. CDR3 length equals 16 residues. The junction had 3 bases not matched to a gene; V was cut back by 3 bases and J by 0 bases. CDR3 residues: CASSPGTGSSNQPQHF. The CDR3, as DNA: TGTGCCAGCTCACCCGGGACAGGGAGTAGCAATCAGCCCCAGCATTTT.

V gene TRBV5-1 combines with J gene TRBJ1-4, with a weak D call TRBD1 (6 bases). Trimming removed 4 bases from V and 2 bases from J, with 15 bases in between. The CDR3 runs 16 residues. Germline-derived CDR1 and CDR2 are SGHRS and YFSETQ. As DNA, the CDR3 is TGCGCCAGCAGCCCGGGAGGGGGGGGCACTAATGAAAAACTGTTTTTT. This gives the protein CASSPGGGGTNEKLFF.

This sequence joins TRBV7-2 and TRBJ2-4, with TRBD1 matching over 7 bases. This CDR3 is built from 13 residues. Germline V lookup: CDR1 SGHTA, CDR2 FQGNSA. V trimming: 7 bases; J trimming: 4 bases; junction bases outside the gene matches: 4. The chain's CDR3 is CASTGTAKNIQYF. The CDR3 DNA follows: TGTGCCAGCACCGGGACAGCAAAAAACATTCAGTACTTC.

The V call is TRBV4-2, the J call TRBJ1-5, with D maybe TRBD1 (5 bases). Germline V CDR1 and CDR2: LGHNA, YNFKEQ. The CDR3 totals 15 residues. Trimming left V 8 bases short and J 4 bases short, with 18 bases between. The CDR3 bases are TGTGCCAGCTTCGAAGCCCAGGAGGGGAATCAGCCCCAGCATTTT. Its protein is CASFEAQEGNQPQHF.

This chain joins TRBV29-1 and TRBJ2-3, with TRBD1 matching 9 bases. V shed 6 bases, J shed 0 bases, and the junction held 7 bases outside the gene matches. CDR1 SQVTM and CDR2 ANQGSEA come from the germline V gene. The CDR3 consists of 15 residues. CDR3 sequence reads: CSVSTGTGSTDTQYF. The CDR3, as DNA: TGCAGCGTCTCGACCGGGACAGGGAGCACAGATACGCAGTATTTT.

The chain joins TRBV2 to TRBJ1-1, with D possibly being TRBD1 (5 bases). This CDR3 has 15 residues. Per the germline V gene, CDR1 is SNHLY and CDR2 is FYNNEI. Trimming took 9 bases from V and 5 from J, leaving 22 bases between them. The CDR3 region is CASTPKGRGITEAFF. The CDR3 region has the DNA TGTGCCAGTACTCCCAAGGGGCGTGGGATTACTGAAGCTTTCTTT.

This chain links TRBV5-4 with TRBJ1-2, with 9 bases aligning to TRBD1. Losses at the gene ends were 0 bases for V and 5 bases for J; bases not matched to a gene: 5. Germline V lookup: CDR1 SGHNT, CDR2 YYREEE (reference sequence). This CDR3 is built from 15 residues. The CDR3 protein is CASSLANGQGYGYTF. CDR3 in DNA: TGTGCCAGCAGCTTGGCCAACGGACAGGGGTATGGCTACACCTTC. The full variable domain, with the rest looked up from reference TRBV5-4 and TRBJ1-2, is ETGVTQSPTHLIKTRGQQVTLRCSSQSGHNTVSWYQQALGQGPQFIFQYYREEENGRGNFPPRFSGLQFPNYSSELNVNALELDDSALYLCASSLANGQGYGYTFGSGTRLTVV.

The chain carries TRBV6-4 and TRBJ2-3; D is perhaps TRBD1 (6 bases). This CDR3 is 15 amino acids long. In germline, CDR1 is MRHNA, CDR2 SNTAGT. V dropped 2 bases and J dropped 0 bases, with 9 bases sitting between them. The CDR3: CASSDKGGSTDTQYF. Written as DNA, the CDR3 is TGTGCCAGCAGTGACAAAGGGGGAAGCACAGATACGCAGTATTTT.

The chain is built from TRBV10-3 and TRBJ2-7; 8 positions match TRBD2. This CDR3 contains 14 residues. V was clipped by 8 bases and J by 1 base; unmatched bases: 7. Germline lookup yields CDR1 ENHRY and CDR2 SYGVKD. Here the CDR3 DNA reads TGTGCCATCGGTTCCGGCGGGAGGTCCTACGAGCAGTACTTC. This gives the protein CAIGSGGRSYEQYF.

V usage is TRBV7-2 and J usage is TRBJ2-3; 9 bases fit TRBD1. The V and J ends lost 6 bases and 4 bases, in that order; junction bases with no gene match: 8. The CDR3 runs 15 residues. Germline CDR1 is SGHTA and CDR2 is FQGNSA. The CDR3 is CASRQGALDPDTQYF. In nucleotides, the CDR3 is TGTGCCAGCAGACAGGGGGCTCTAGATCCAGATACGCAGTATTTT.

CDR3 sequence (DNA): TGTGCCAGCAGTTTATCGGCAGGGGCTATTTACGAGCAGTACTTC. It yields the protein CASSLSAGAIYEQYF. The chain joins TRBV27 to TRBJ2-7, with TRBD1 as a possible D gene (6 bases). V gave up 0 bases and J gave up 4 bases, with 13 bases separating them. The CDR3 has 15 amino acids. The germline V gene encodes CDR1 MNHEY and CDR2 SMNVEV (reference sequence).

This clone was detected only once. The genes are TRBV18 and TRBJ2-3; 9 bases map to TRBD2. From germline, CDR1 is KGHSH and CDR2 LQKENI. V was pared by 3 bases and J by 5 bases, with 9 bases of the junction left unmatched. The CDR3 is 16 amino acids. The CDR3 DNA sequence: TGTGCCAGCTCACCGACGGCGGGAGGGCTGGGAGATACGCAGTATTTT. It translates to CASSPTAGGLGDTQYF.

The rearrangement uses TRBV15 and TRBJ1-1; TRBD1 agrees at 7 bases. This CDR3 contains 15 residues. From germline, CDR1 is LNHNV and CDR2 YYDKDF (reference sequence). The J segment lost 1 base and the V segment lost 2 bases, leaving 4 bases of the junction unmatched. The CDR3 DNA reads as TGTGCCACCAGCAGACAATACAGGGGGAACACTGAAGCTTTCTTT. Its protein is CATSRQYRGNTEAFF.

Only a few counts were recorded for this clone. The chain is built from TRBV28 and TRBJ2-7, with D unresolved. From germline, CDR1 is MDHEN and CDR2 SYDVKM. CDR3 size: 15 residues. Trimming shortened V by 2 bases and J by 2 bases, and 13 bases separated the two germline ends. The CDR3 reads CASSLLFGGTYEQYF. CDR3 coding DNA: TGTGCCAGCAGTTTACTATTCGGCGGAACCTACGAGCAGTACTTC.

The chain joins TRBV6-1 to TRBJ1-6; the match to TRBD1 covers 7 bases. The CDR3 is 14 residues long. CDR1 MNHNS and CDR2 SASEGT come from the germline V gene. J was trimmed by 8 bases and V by 4 bases; bases with no gene match: 5. The CDR3 nucleotides are TGTGCCAGCAGTGGCGGGACAGTAGATTCACCCCTCCACTTT. Amino acids: CASSGGTVDSPLHF.

The rearrangement joins TRBV4-1 to TRBJ2-7; tentative D call: TRBD2 (6 bases). CDR1 is MGHRA and CDR2 is YSYEKL in the germline V gene. The CDR3 totals 15 residues. Trimming removed 4 bases from V and 0 bases from J, with 13 bases in between. The CDR3, as DNA: TGCGCCAGCAGCCTAGGTGGAGGGAGCTCCTACGAGCAGTACTTC. It codes for CASSLGGGSSYEQYF.